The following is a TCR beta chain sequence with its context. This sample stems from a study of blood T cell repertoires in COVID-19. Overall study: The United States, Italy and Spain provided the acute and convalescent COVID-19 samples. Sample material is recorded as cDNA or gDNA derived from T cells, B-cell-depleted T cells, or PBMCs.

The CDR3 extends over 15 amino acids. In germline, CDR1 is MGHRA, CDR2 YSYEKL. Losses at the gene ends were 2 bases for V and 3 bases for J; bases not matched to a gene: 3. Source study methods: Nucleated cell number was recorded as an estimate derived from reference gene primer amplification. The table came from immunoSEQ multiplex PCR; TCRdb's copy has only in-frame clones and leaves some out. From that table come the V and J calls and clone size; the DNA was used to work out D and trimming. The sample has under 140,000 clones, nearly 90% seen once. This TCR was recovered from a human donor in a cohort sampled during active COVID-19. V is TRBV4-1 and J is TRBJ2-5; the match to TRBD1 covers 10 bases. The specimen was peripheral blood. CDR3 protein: CASSQPGTGEETQYF. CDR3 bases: TGCGCCAGCAGCCAACCCGGGACAGGGGAAGAGACCCAGTACTTC.